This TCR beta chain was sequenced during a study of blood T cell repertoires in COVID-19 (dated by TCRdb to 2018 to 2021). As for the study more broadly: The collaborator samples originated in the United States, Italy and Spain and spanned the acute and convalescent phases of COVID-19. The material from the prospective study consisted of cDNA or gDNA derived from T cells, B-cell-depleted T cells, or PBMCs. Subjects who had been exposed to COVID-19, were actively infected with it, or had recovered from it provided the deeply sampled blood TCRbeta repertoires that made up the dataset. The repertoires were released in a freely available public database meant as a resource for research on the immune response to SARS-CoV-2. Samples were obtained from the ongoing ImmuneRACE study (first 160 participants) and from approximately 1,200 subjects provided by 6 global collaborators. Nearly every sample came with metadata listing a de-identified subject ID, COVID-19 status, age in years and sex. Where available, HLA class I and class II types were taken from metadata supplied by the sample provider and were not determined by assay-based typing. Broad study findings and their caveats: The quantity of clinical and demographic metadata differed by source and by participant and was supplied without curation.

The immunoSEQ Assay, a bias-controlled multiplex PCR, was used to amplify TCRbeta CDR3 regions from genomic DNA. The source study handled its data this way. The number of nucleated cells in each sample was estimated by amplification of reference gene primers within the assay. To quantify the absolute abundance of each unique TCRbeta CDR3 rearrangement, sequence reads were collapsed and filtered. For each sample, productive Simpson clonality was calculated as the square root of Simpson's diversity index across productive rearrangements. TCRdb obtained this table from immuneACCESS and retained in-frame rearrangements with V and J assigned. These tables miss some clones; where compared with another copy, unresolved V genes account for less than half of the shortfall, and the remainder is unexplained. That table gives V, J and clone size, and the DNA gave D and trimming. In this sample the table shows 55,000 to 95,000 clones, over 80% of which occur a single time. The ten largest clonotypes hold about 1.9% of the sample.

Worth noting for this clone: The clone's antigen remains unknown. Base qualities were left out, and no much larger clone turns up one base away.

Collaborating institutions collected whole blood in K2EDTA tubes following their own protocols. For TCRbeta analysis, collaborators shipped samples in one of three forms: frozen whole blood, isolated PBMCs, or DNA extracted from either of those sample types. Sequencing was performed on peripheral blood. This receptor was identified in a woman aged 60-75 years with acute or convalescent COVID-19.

CDR3 sequence: CASTKGGGGSYEQYF. The DNA sequence follows: TGTGCCAGCACCAAAGGGGGCGGTGGCTCCTACGAGCAGTACTTC. This sequence uses TRBV6-5 and TRBJ2-7, and 7 junctional nucleotides match TRBD1. The CDR3, cysteine through phenylalanine, is 15 amino acids long. Only the CDR3 DNA is retained, 45 bases long and in frame from the first base. V and J are trimmed by 7 bases and 0 bases, and the gene matches miss 9 bases of the junction. Taken from the germline V gene, the CDR1 and CDR2 loops are MNHEY and SVGAGI.